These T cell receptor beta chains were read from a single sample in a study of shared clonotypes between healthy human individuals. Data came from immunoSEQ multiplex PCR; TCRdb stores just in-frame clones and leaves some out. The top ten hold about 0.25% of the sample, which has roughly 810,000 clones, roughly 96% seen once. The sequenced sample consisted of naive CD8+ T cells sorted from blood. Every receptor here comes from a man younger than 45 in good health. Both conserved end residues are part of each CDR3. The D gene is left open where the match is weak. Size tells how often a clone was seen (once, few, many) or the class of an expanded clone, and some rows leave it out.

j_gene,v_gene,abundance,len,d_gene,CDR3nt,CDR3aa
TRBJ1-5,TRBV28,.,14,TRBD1,TGTGCCACTCAATTACAGGGGGCGGGACAGCCCCAGCATTTT,CATQLQGAGQPQHF
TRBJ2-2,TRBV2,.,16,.,TGTGCCACCATGCCCCTCTCAACCACTAACACCGGGGAGCTGTTTTTT,CATMPLSTTNTGELFF
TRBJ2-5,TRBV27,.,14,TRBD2,TGTGCCAGCAATCCTAGCGGGAGGGTTCAGACCCAGTACTTC,CASNPSGRVQTQYF
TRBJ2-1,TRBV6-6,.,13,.,TGTGCCAGCAGTTACGGACTGTACAATGAGCAGTTCTTC,CASSYGLYNEQFF
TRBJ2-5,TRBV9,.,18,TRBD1,TGTGCCAGCAGCGGAGACAGGGGGCTAGCGGCCTTCAGGGAGACCCAGTACTTC,CASSGDRGLAAFRETQYF
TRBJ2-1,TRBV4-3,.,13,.,TGCGCCAGCAGCCAAGTTCTAGGCAGTGAGCAGTTCTTC,CASSQVLGSEQFF
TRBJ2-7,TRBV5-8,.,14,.,TGTGCCAGCAGCTTGGGGGCTACCTCCTACGAGCAGTACTTC,CASSLGATSYEQYF
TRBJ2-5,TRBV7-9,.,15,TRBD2,TGTGCCAGCAGTTGGGGACTAGCGGGAGTGGAGACCCAGTACTTC,CASSWGLAGVETQYF
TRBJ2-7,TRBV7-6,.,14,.,TGTGCCAGCAGCTTAGACGTGGGGCTCTACGAGCAGTACTTC,CASSLDVGLYEQYF
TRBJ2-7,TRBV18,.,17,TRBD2,TGTGCCAGCTCACCCCTTAATCTAGCGGAGGGGACCTACGAGCAGTACTTC,CASSPLNLAEGTYEQYF
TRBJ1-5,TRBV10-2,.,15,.,TGCGCCAGCAGTGAGGGGCAGGCGAGCAATCAGCCCCAGCATTTT,CASSEGQASNQPQHF
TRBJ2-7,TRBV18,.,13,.,TGTGCCAGCTCCATTGGGCAATCTTACGAGCAGTACTTC,CASSIGQSYEQYF
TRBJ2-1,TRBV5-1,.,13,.,TGCGCCAGCAGCATGGACAGCTACAATGAGCAGTTCTTC,CASSMDSYNEQFF
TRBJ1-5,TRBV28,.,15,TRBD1,TGTGCCAGCAGATCCGGACAGGGCGGTAATCAGCCCCAGCATTTT,CASRSGQGGNQPQHF
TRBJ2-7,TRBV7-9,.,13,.,TGTGCCAGCAGCCCTCCCGACAGATACGAGCAGTACTTC,CASSPPDRYEQYF
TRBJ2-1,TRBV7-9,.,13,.,TGTGCCAGCACGGGGTCCCTGGGCCATGAGCAGTTCTTC,CASTGSLGHEQFF
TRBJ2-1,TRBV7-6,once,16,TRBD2,TGTGCCAGCAGCTTAGGCCGGACTAGCGGGTCCAATGAGCAGTTCTTC,CASSLGRTSGSNEQFF
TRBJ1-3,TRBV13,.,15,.,TGTGCCAGCAGCTTAAAGCCTTTCTCTGGAAACACCATATATTTT,CASSLKPFSGNTIYF
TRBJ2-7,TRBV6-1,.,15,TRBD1,TGTGCCAGCAGTGAAAGACAGGGGGAAACCTACGAGCAGTACTTC,CASSERQGETYEQYF
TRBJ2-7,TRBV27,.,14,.,TGTGCCAGCAGTTCCCCCCGTGTGTCCTACGAGCAGTACTTC,CASSSPRVSYEQYF
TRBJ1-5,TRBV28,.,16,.,TGTGCCAGCACCAGTCGGGACGGTTATAGCAATCAGCCCCAGCATTTT,CASTSRDGYSNQPQHF
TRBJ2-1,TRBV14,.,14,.,TGTGCCAGCAGCAACAGTGACTCCTACAATGAGCAGTTCTTC,CASSNSDSYNEQFF
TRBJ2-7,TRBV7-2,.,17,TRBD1,TGTGCCAGCAGCTTAACACCGGGACAGGGGCTTCACTACGAGCAGTACTTC,CASSLTPGQGLHYEQYF
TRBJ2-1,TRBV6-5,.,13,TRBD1,TGTGCCAGCAGCCGACAGGGGGACAATGAGCAGTTCTTC,CASSRQGDNEQFF
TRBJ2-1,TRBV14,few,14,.,TGTGCCAGCGGCTACTTCGCTAGGATGGATGAGCAGTTCTTC,CASGYFARMDEQFF
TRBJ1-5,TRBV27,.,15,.,TGTGCCAGCAGTCTACAGGGTTATAGCAATCAGCCCCAGCATTTT,CASSLQGYSNQPQHF
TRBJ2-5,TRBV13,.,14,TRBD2,TGTGCCAGCAGCCTATCGGGGGGCCAAGAGACCCAGTACTTC,CASSLSGGQETQYF